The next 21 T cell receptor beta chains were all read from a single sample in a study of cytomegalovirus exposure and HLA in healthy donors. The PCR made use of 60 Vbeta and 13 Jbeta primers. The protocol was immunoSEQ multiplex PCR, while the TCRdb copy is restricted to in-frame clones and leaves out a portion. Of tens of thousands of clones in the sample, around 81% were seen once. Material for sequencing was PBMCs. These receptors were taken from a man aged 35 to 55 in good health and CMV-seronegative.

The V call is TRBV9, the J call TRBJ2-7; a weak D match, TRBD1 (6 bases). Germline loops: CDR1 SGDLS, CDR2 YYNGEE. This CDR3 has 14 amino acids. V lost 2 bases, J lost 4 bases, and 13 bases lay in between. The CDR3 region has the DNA TGTGCCAGCAGCGTCGATGGGGGCCGGTACGAGCAGTACTTC. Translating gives CASSVDGGRYEQYF.

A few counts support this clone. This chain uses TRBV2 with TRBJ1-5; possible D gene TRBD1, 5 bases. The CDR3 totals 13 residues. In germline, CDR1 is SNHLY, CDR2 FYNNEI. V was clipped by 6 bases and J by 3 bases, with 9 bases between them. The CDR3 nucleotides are TGTGCCAGCAGACAGGAGAACAATCAGCCCCAGCATTTT. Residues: CASRQENNQPQHF.

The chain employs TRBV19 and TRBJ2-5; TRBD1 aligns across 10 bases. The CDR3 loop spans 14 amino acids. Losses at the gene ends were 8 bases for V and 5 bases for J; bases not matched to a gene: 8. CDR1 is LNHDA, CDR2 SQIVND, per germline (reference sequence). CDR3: CASSGTGVRETQYF. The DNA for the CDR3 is TGTGCCAGTTCCGGGACAGGGGTCAGGGAGACCCAGTACTTC.

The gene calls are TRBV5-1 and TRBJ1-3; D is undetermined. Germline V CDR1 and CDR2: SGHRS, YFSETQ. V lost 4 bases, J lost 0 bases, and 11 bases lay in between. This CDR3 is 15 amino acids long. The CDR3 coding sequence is TGCGCCAGCAGCCCGAGGGCTGACTCTGGAAACACCATATATTTT. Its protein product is CASSPRADSGNTIYF.

The chain's CDR3 is CASLSIEETQYF. In DNA, the CDR3 is TGTGCTAGTCTCTCTATAGAAGAGACCCAGTACTTC. V and J are TRBV12-5 and TRBJ2-5; D remains unclear. CDR1 is LGHNT and CDR2 is FRNRAP in the germline V gene. CDR3 length: 12 amino acids. V gave up 8 bases and J gave up 3 bases, with 10 bases separating them.

The CDR3 protein is CASSIQGDTEAFF. The CDR3 nucleotides read TGCGCCAGCAGCATCCAGGGGGACACTGAAGCTTTCTTT. The rearrangement links TRBV5-1 to TRBJ1-1, with TRBD1 matching 7 bases. Germline V CDR1 and CDR2: SGHRS, YFSETQ. This CDR3 is built from 13 residues. V lost 4 bases and J lost 3; bases outside the gene matches: 3.

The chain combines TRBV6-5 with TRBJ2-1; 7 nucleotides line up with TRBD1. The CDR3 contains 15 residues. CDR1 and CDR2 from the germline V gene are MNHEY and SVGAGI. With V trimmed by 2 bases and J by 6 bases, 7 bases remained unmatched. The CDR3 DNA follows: TGTGCCAGCAGTTACACAGGGGTCGCACCCAATGAGCAGTTCTTC. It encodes CASSYTGVAPNEQFF.

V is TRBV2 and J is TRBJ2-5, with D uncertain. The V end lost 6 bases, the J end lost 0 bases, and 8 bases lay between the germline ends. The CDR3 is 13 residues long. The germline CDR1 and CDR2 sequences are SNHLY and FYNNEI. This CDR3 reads CASRDVDQETQYF. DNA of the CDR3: TGTGCCAGCAGAGATGTAGACCAAGAGACCCAGTACTTC.

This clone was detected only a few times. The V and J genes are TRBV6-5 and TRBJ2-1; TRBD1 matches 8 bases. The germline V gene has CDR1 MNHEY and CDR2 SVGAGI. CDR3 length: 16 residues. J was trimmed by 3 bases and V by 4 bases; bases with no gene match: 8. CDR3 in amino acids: CASSWASGGGYNEQFF. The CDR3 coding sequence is TGTGCCAGCAGTTGGGCCTCAGGGGGCGGCTACAATGAGCAGTTCTTC.

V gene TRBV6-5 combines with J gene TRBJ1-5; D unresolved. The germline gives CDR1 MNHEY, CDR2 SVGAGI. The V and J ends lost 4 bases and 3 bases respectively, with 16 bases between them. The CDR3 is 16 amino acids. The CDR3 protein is CASSSYFEVSNQPQHF. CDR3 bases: TGTGCCAGCAGTTCCTATTTCGAGGTTTCCAATCAGCCCCAGCATTTT.

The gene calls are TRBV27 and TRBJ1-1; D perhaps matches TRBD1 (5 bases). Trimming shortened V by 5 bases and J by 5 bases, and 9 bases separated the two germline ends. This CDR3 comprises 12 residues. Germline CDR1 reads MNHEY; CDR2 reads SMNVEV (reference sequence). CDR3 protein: CASSTRGTEAFF. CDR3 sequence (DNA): TGTGCCAGCAGTACAAGGGGTACTGAAGCTTTCTTT.

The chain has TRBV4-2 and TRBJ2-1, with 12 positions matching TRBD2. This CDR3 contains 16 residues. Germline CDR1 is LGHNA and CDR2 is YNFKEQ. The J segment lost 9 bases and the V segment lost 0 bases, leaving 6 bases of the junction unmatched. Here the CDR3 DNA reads TGTGCCAGCAGCCAAGAGTCTAGCGGGAGGGCAAGTGAGCAGTTCTTC. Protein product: CASSQESSGRASEQFF.

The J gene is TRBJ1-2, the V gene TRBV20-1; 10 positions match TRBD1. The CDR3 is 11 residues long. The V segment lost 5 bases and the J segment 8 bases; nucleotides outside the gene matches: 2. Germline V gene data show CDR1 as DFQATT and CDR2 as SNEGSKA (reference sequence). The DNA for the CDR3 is TGCAGTGCTGGACAGGGGGAGGGCTACACCTTC. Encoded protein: CSAGQGEGYTF.

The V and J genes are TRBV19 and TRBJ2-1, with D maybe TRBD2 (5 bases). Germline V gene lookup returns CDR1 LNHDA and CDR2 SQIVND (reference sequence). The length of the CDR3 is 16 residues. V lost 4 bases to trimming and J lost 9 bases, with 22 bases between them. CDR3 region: CASSTTWETGRPEQFF. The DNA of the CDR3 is TGTGCCAGTAGTACCACCTGGGAGACTGGACGCCCTGAGCAGTTCTTC.

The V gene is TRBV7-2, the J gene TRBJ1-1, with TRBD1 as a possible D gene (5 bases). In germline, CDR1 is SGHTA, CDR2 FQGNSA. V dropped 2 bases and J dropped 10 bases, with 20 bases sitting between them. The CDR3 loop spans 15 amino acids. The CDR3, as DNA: TGTGCCAGCAGCTTATTCAGACTTGACAGCCAGGGAGCTTTCTTT. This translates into CASSLFRLDSQGAFF.

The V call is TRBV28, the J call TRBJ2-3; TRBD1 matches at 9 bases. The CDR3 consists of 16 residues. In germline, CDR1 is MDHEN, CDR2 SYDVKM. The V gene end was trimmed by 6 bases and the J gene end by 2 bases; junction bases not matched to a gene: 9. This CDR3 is CASRQYTGGNTDTQYF. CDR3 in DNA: TGTGCCAGCAGGCAATATACAGGGGGCAACACAGATACGCAGTATTTT.

The CDR3 sequence: CASSFGSGRDPDTQYF. CDR3 DNA sequence: TGTGCCAGCAGCTTCGGTAGCGGGAGGGACCCAGATACGCAGTATTTT. The chain has TRBV13 and TRBJ2-3; 11 bases align to TRBD2. Unmatched junction bases numbered 6, after V lost 3 bases and J lost 4 bases. The CDR3 is 16 residues long. Germline V gene data show CDR1 as PRHDT and CDR2 as FYEKMQ (reference sequence).

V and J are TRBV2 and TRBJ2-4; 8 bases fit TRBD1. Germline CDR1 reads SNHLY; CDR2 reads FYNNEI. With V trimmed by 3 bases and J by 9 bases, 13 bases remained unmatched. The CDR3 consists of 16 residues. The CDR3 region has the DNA TGTGCCAGCAGTGACAGGCTACAGGGGGAAGAAGGCATTCAGTACTTC. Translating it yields CASSDRLQGEEGIQYF.

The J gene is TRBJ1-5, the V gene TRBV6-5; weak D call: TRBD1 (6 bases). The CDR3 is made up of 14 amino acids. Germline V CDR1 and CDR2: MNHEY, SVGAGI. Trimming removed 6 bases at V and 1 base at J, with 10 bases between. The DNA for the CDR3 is TGTGCCAGCAGGCCAGGGGTAAGCAATCAGCCCCAGCATTTT. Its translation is CASRPGVSNQPQHF.

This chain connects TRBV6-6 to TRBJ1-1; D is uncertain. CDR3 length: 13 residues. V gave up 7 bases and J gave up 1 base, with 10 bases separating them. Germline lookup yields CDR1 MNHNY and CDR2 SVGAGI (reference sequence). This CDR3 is CASNPSQNTEAFF. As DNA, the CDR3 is TGTGCCAGCAATCCTAGCCAGAACACTGAAGCTTTCTTT.

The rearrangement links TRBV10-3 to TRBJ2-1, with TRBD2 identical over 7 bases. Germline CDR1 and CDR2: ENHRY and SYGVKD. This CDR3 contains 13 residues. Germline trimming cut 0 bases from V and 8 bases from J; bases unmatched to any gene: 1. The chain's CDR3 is CAISESREDEQFF. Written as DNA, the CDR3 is TGTGCCATCAGTGAGTCCCGGGAGGATGAGCAGTTCTTC.